This T cell receptor beta chain was captured by sequencing in a study of OX40 agonist ivuxolimab in advanced cancers. Looking at the study overall: Every patient in dose escalation had hepatocellular carcinoma, melanoma, renal cell or head and neck cancer. General study results and limits: Antigens targeted by the expanded peripheral T cells were not determined. Averaging showed that CD8+ T cells had more expanded clones than CD4+ did.

With regard to this clone: The antigen is unknown.

Baseline was the first blood sampling point, followed by cycle 4 day 1 and cycle 7 day 1. Germline values: CDR1 SGHDN, CDR2 FVKESK. The CDR3 totals 14 residues. The V end lost 2 bases, the J end lost 3 bases, and 9 bases lay between the germline ends. Sequenced by immunoSEQ multiplex PCR; TCRdb stores in-frame clones only, minus some. Among 65,000 to 85,000 clones listed, around 84% were seen once. Here the sequenced sample was CD4+ or CD8+ T cells sorted from blood, taken in a trial of the OX40 agonist ivuxolimab. The gene calls are TRBV14 and TRBJ2-3; D may be TRBD2 (5 bases). The receptor comes from an adult with an advanced solid tumor such as melanoma, head and neck, liver or kidney cancer. The CDR3 sequence is CASSQKLATDTQYF. CDR3 DNA sequence: TGTGCCAGCAGCCAAAAGCTAGCTACAGATACGCAGTATTTT.